What follows describes a single T cell receptor (beta chain). Its cognate antigen is unknown. This sample is drawn from a study of blood T cells in healthy people across ages. For the study at large: Capturing about one barcoded beta molecule per two T cells was achieved by template switching. Overall study findings and caveats: Age brought a roughly linear fall in TCR beta diversity measured per million T cells. Researchers deemed the diversity estimates from one million T cells underestimates.

The CDR3 has 13 residues. Trimming left V 2 bases short and J 6 bases short, with 7 bases between. Germline CDR1 is SNHLY and CDR2 is FYNNEI. It was with a sample-barcoded 5' primer and a J-beta primer mix that a second PCR of roughly 7 to 11 cycles was run. Via MiXCR, TCRdb re-called the 5' RACE reads, giving one row per CDR3 protein. Of about 1 million distinct CDR3 sequences detected, around 45% appear once; the ten largest clones hold approximately 17%. The sequencing sample was made of blood. This chain connects TRBV2 to TRBJ1-4; D uncertain. The sequence came from a woman aged 55 to 70 in good health. In DNA, the CDR3 is TGTGCCAGCAGTGAAACCGGACATGAAAAACTGTTTTTT. It codes for CASSETGHEKLFF.